This T cell receptor beta chain was identified during a study of technical replicates of blood from a few donors. Here immunoSEQ multiplex PCR was the method, and the copy in TCRdb shows in-frame clones only, minus some. The top ten hold about 0.26% of the sample, which has about 83,000 clones, about 91% seen once. In germline, CDR1 is SGHAT, CDR2 FQNNGV. The CDR3 runs to 14 residues. After removal of 3 bases from V and 6 bases from J, the junction contained 5 bases not matched to a gene. The V and J genes are TRBV11-2 and TRBJ1-1; 9 nucleotides line up with TRBD1. The sequenced sample consisted of T cells isolated from PBMCs. This TCR derives from a human donor in good health. The CDR3 reads CASSFRQGGAEAFF. The CDR3 DNA follows: TGTGCCAGCAGCTTTAGACAGGGGGGAGCTGAAGCTTTCTTT.